This is a list of T cell receptor beta chains from one sample in a study of cytomegalovirus exposure and HLA in healthy donors. Method: immunoSEQ multiplex PCR; TCRdb's copy keeps in-frame clones and lacks some. The table records some 180,000 clones, just over 75% of them present only once. The sequenced sample was PBMCs. The receptors were sampled from a man between 18 and 35 years old in good health and CMV-seronegative. Each CDR3 is given with its conserved first and last residue. The order of the fields is clone size, D gene, J gene, V gene, CDR3 DNA, CDR3 protein. The D gene is left open where the match is weak. Clone size, where shown, is once, few, many, or a class for clones that have expanded.

size: NA
D: TRBD1
J: TRBJ2-2
V: TRBV6-5
DNA: TGTGCCAGCAGTTACTACCAGGGGGCTGTCACCGGGGAGCTGTTTTTT
CDR3: CASSYYQGAVTGELFF

size: NA
D: TRBD2
J: TRBJ2-1
V: TRBV4-1
DNA: TGCGCCAGCAGCCAAGAAGGGTCTAGCGGGGGGGCCAATGAGCAGTTCTTC
CDR3: CASSQEGSSGGANEQFF

size: once
D: TRBD2
J: TRBJ2-3
V: TRBV27
DNA: TGTGCCAGCAGTTTTGGGAGGGCGGGGAGCACAGATACGCAGTATTTT
CDR3: CASSFGRAGSTDTQYF

size: NA
D: NA
J: TRBJ2-7
V: TRBV6-1
DNA: TGTGCCAGCACCCCAGGCCCGAGCTCCTACGAGCAGTACTTC
CDR3: CASTPGPSSYEQYF

size: NA
D: NA
J: TRBJ2-1
V: TRBV19
DNA: TGTGCCAGCGGAGGGCGGTCCTACAATGAGCAGTTCTTC
CDR3: CASGGRSYNEQFF

size: few
D: NA
J: TRBJ1-1
V: TRBV7-8
DNA: TGTGCCAGCAGCTTCGCGGAGGGGAACACTGAAGCTTTCTTT
CDR3: CASSFAEGNTEAFF

size: NA
D: TRBD2
J: TRBJ2-3
V: TRBV30
DNA: TGTGCCTGGAGTGTCTCACGGGGGAGGGCAGATACGCAGTATTTT
CDR3: CAWSVSRGRADTQYF

size: once
D: NA
J: TRBJ2-2
V: TRBV19
DNA: TGTGCCAGTAGTATAAACCAGGCGAACACCGGGGAGCTGTTTTTT
CDR3: CASSINQANTGELFF

size: NA
D: TRBD2
J: TRBJ2-3
V: TRBV15
DNA: TGTGCCACCAGTCCCTTGGGACTAGCGGGGGGGGCCTCGCAGTATTTT
CDR3: CATSPLGLAGGASQYF

size: few
D: TRBD1
J: TRBJ2-7
V: TRBV27
DNA: TGTGCCAGCAGTACACCGGGACAGGGGCCCTACGAGCAGTACTTC
CDR3: CASSTPGQGPYEQYF

size: NA
D: NA
J: TRBJ2-7
V: TRBV6-1
DNA: TGTGCCAGCAGTGCATTTCGGGGGTACGAGCAGTACTTC
CDR3: CASSAFRGYEQYF

size: NA
D: NA
J: TRBJ1-1
V: TRBV19
DNA: TGTGCCAGTAGTATATCCGGGTCCACTGAAGCTTTCTTT
CDR3: CASSISGSTEAFF

size: NA
D: TRBD2
J: TRBJ2-3
V: TRBV9
DNA: TGTGCCAGCAGTCGGACTAGCGGGGGGGCGGGTACGCAGTATTTT
CDR3: CASSRTSGGAGTQYF

size: NA
D: TRBD2
J: TRBJ2-3
V: TRBV30
DNA: TGTGCCTGGAGTGTACCTAGCGGGGAGGGTAGGGATACGCAGTATTTT
CDR3: CAWSVPSGEGRDTQYF

size: NA
D: NA
J: TRBJ1-1
V: TRBV11-3
DNA: TGTGCCAGCAGCCCACCTAGCGGGGGGAATGAAGCTTTCTTT
CDR3: CASSPPSGGNEAFF

size: NA
D: TRBD1
J: TRBJ1-1
V: TRBV2
DNA: TGTGCCAGCAGTCAGGGGGCTAGCACTGAAGCTTTCTTT
CDR3: CASSQGASTEAFF

size: few
D: TRBD1
J: TRBJ1-5
V: TRBV30
DNA: TGTGCCTGGAGTGTCGAACAGGGGAACCAGCCCCAGCATTTT
CDR3: CAWSVEQGNQPQHF

size: NA
D: TRBD1
J: TRBJ2-7
V: TRBV19
DNA: TGTGCCAGTAAGGGGGACAGGGGCCGCTCCTACGAGCAGTACTTC
CDR3: CASKGDRGRSYEQYF

size: NA
D: NA
J: TRBJ1-5
V: TRBV2
DNA: TGTGCCAGCACCAGGACAATCTTGGGCAATCAGCCCCAGCATTTT
CDR3: CASTRTILGNQPQHF

size: NA
D: NA
J: TRBJ2-2
V: TRBV5-1
DNA: TGCGCCAGCAGCTGGGGGCGTGCCGGGGAGCTGTTTTTT
CDR3: CASSWGRAGELFF

size: NA
D: NA
J: TRBJ1-2
V: TRBV2
DNA: TGTGCCAGCAGTGCCGGACAGTACTATGGCTACACCTTC
CDR3: CASSAGQYYGYTF

size: few
D: NA
J: TRBJ2-5
V: TRBV30
DNA: TGTGCCCTTCAGGGATACCAAGAGACCCAGTACTTC
CDR3: CALQGYQETQYF

size: NA
D: TRBD1
J: TRBJ1-6
V: TRBV28
DNA: TGTGCCAGCAGTTTAGGACGGACAGGGGCCTATTCACCCCTCCACTTT
CDR3: CASSLGRTGAYSPLHF

size: NA
D: NA
J: TRBJ2-3
V: TRBV28
DNA: TGTGCCAGCGGCCCCGTCGATACGCAGTATTTT
CDR3: CASGPVDTQYF

size: NA
D: TRBD1
J: TRBJ2-7
V: TRBV4-3
DNA: TGCGCCAGCAGCCAGGACCGGGACAGGGCCTTTTCGTTGCAGTACTTC
CDR3: CASSQDRDRAFSLQYF

size: NA
D: NA
J: TRBJ1-2
V: TRBV19
DNA: TGTGCCAGTAGGGGGACCAACCGCGGGGGGCGGGAGAATGGCTACACCTTC
CDR3: CASRGTNRGGRENGYTF

size: NA
D: TRBD1
J: TRBJ1-1
V: TRBV19
DNA: TGTGCCAGTATAGACAACAGGGGGCTAAAGAACACTGAAGCTTTCTTT
CDR3: CASIDNRGLKNTEAFF

size: NA
D: NA
J: TRBJ2-3
V: TRBV11-3
DNA: TGTGCCAGCAGCGGGCCCCGGCGAAGGGGGGGGGCCCCAGATACGCAGTATTTT
CDR3: CASSGPRRRGGAPDTQYF

size: NA
D: NA
J: TRBJ1-1
V: TRBV2
DNA: TGTGCCAGCAGTGATATGAGTTACACTGAAGCTTTCTTT
CDR3: CASSDMSYTEAFF

size: once
D: NA
J: TRBJ2-1
V: TRBV6-5
DNA: TGTGCCAGCAGTTACTCGATCGGTCGGGTCAGCAATGAGCAGTTCTTC
CDR3: CASSYSIGRVSNEQFF

size: NA
D: TRBD1
J: TRBJ1-2
V: TRBV6-5
DNA: TGTGCCAGCAGCCGAATTCCCACAGGGGGCCAGGGCTACACCTTC
CDR3: CASSRIPTGGQGYTF

size: NA
D: TRBD1
J: TRBJ2-7
V: TRBV4-3
DNA: TGCGCCAGCAGCCAGTTACCGGGACAGACCTACGAGCAGTACTTC
CDR3: CASSQLPGQTYEQYF

size: NA
D: NA
J: TRBJ1-2
V: TRBV5-4
DNA: TGTGCCAGCAGCTTGGCGGGGTACCCCTATGGCTACACCTTC
CDR3: CASSLAGYPYGYTF

size: NA
D: NA
J: TRBJ2-7
V: TRBV9
DNA: TGTGCCAGCAGCGTAGAGGGGGGGAAAGGGGGCGAGCAGTACTTC
CDR3: CASSVEGGKGGEQYF